What follows are 24 T cell receptor beta chains derived from one specimen sequenced in a study of immune heterogeneity within non-small cell lung tumors. TCR beta CDR3 amplification used multiplex PCR with 32 V and 13 J primers. TCRdb analysed the multiplex PCR reads with MiXCR anew, one entry per CDR3 protein. The table records some 9,900 distinct CDR3 sequences, approximately 26% of them present only once. Bulk tumor genomic DNA constituted the template, at approximately 600 ng per sample. Collection of several biopsies per primary tumor, spaced far apart, took place during surgery. Undergoing curative surgery were patients whose non-small cell lung cancer was untreated and newly diagnosed. Sample: lung tumor tissue. These receptors were obtained from a woman between 50 and 59 years old with non-small cell lung cancer.

This clonotype was counted between two and nine times. Possible read error: a much larger clone is one base away. The chain has TRBV20-1 and TRBJ1-5; D possibly corresponds to TRBD1 (6 bases). The length of the CDR3 is 13 residues. Trimming cost V 3 bases and J 11 bases, with 17 bases left between them. The germline V gene has CDR1 DFQATT and CDR2 SNEGSKA (reference sequence). CDR3 in DNA: TGCAGTGCTAGGCAGGGGCCAGGGCAGTCCCAGCATTTT. Residues: CSARQGPGQSQHF.

On this clonotype itself: A read error may be the cause here, since a much bigger clone is one base away. The CDR3 DNA sequence: TGTGCCAGCAGTTGGCAGGCCGGCCGTGATTTGTATGGCTACACCTTC. It codes for CASSWQAGRDLYGYTF. V gene TRBV6-5 combines with J gene TRBJ1-2, with D unclear. V shed 4 bases and J shed 5 bases, with 20 bases lying between them. Germline-derived CDR1 and CDR2 are MNHEY and SVGAGI. The CDR3 extends over 16 amino acids.

The sample holds many counts of this clonotype. CDR3 residues: CASSAGSYNSPLHF. The DNA of the CDR3 is TGTGCCAGCAGCGCAGGGTCTTATAATTCACCCCTCCACTTT. The chain carries TRBV7-8 and TRBJ1-6; possible D gene TRBD1, 5 bases. Germline V gene data show CDR1 as SGHVS and CDR2 as FQNEAQ. The CDR3 totals 14 residues. Trimming stripped 5 bases from V and 4 bases from J, with 9 bases between.

This chain links TRBV2 with TRBJ2-5, with 11 bases lining up with TRBD2. Per the germline V gene, CDR1 is SNHLY and CDR2 is FYNNEI. Trimming at V came to 3 bases and at J to 4 bases, leaving 4 bases not matched to a gene. The CDR3 runs to 15 residues. CDR3 protein: CASSEDSGRGETQYF. CDR3 sequence (DNA): TGTGCCAGCAGTGAGGATAGCGGGAGGGGAGAGACCCAGTACTTC.

With regard to this clonotype: Since a much larger clone is just one base distant, this may be a read error. This chain's CDR3 is CASSEGRNSPLNF. In DNA, the CDR3 is TGTGCCAGCAGTGAGGGGAGGAATTCACCCCTCAACTTT. V usage is TRBV2 and J usage is TRBJ1-6; D gene ambiguous. The CDR3 has 13 residues. Germline assignment: CDR1 SNHLY and CDR2 FYNNEI.

At least ten counts were recorded for this clonotype. For the CDR3, the DNA is TGTGCCAGCAGTCCCGGGCCCGGGGAGCTGTTTTTT. It encodes CASSPGPGELFF. The chain carries TRBV12-3 or TRBV12-4 and TRBJ2-2; no clear D. This CDR3 spans 12 amino acids. Trimming cost V 5 bases and J 6 bases, with 7 bases left between them.

A note on this clonotype: A much larger clone sits a single nucleotide away, making a read error possible. The rearrangement joins TRBV27 to TRBJ2-3; the match to TRBD2 covers 9 bases. The CDR3 sequence is 18 residues long. From germline, CDR1 is MNHEY and CDR2 SMNVEV (reference sequence). Trimming at V came to 4 bases and at J to 4 bases, leaving 15 bases not matched to a gene. CDR3 in amino acids: CASSSSAFGAGGPDTQYF. The CDR3 DNA sequence: TGTGCCAGCAGTTCATCCGCCTTCGGGGCGGGGGGGCCAGATACGCAGTATTTT.

The V gene is TRBV19, the J gene TRBJ1-5; TRBD1 might be the D (5 bases). Trimming shortened V by 3 bases and J by 5 bases, and 17 bases separated the two germline ends. There are 16 residues in the CDR3. Germline V gene lookup returns CDR1 LNHDA and CDR2 SQIVND (reference sequence). The CDR3 here is CASSIAAGSSYQPQHF. The DNA of the CDR3 is TGTGCCAGTAGTATTGCGGCAGGGTCATCGTATCAGCCCCAGCATTTT.

This clonotype was recorded at least ten times. The junction does not match germline at one end; this may be a read error. The chain joins TRBV20-1 to TRBJ1-5; 7 bases are shared with TRBD1. Germline V lookup: CDR1 DFQATT, CDR2 SNEGSKA (reference sequence). The CDR3 extends over 14 amino acids. In DNA form, the CDR3 reads TGCGGTGCTTTAAACGGACAGGGCAATCAGCCCCAGCATTTT. The encoded protein is CGALNGQGNQPQHF.

With regard to this clonotype: Germline is not matched at one junction end, which may reflect a read error. The chain has TRBV5-1 and TRBJ2-7; weak D call: TRBD1 (5 bases). CDR3 length: 12 amino acids. Germline V gene lookup returns CDR1 SGHRS and CDR2 YFSETQ. DNA for the CDR3: TGTGCCAGCAGCTCTGACAGCTACGAGCAGTACTTC. It encodes CASSSDSYEQYF.

This chain uses TRBV29-1 with TRBJ1-3; D not certain. V gave up 2 bases and J gave up 0 bases, with 8 bases separating them. Germline V gene lookup returns CDR1 SQVTM and CDR2 ANQGSEA. The CDR3 is made up of 14 amino acids. CDR3 DNA sequence: TGCAGCGTTGAACTGGCAAGCTCTGGAAACACCATATATTTT. This gives the protein CSVELASSGNTIYF.

By its share, this clonotype is medium-sized. The V and J genes are TRBV2 and TRBJ2-7; 9 bases are shared with TRBD1. The CDR3 consists of 15 residues. Trimming took 6 bases from V and 2 from J; bases not matched to a gene: 8. Germline CDR1 and CDR2: SNHLY and FYNNEI. The CDR3 DNA reads TGTGCCAGCAGACCAACCGGGACAGGGACCTACGAGCAGTACTTC. This codes for CASRPTGTGTYEQYF.

The chain has TRBV28 and TRBJ1-5; D is unclear. The CDR3 covers 16 residues. Germline lookup yields CDR1 MDHEN and CDR2 SYDVKM. Trimming took off 6 bases at V and 2 bases at J, with 17 bases between the two ends. Here the CDR3 reads CASSPSGVEGNQPQHF. The CDR3 DNA sequence: TGTGCCAGCAGCCCGTCGGGAGTCGAGGGCAATCAGCCCCAGCATTTT.

The chain is built from TRBV9 and TRBJ2-1, with D hard to call. V was clipped by 4 bases and J by 4 bases, with 12 bases between them. The CDR3 extends over 14 amino acids. Germline V gives CDR1 SGDLS, CDR2 YYNGEE. The CDR3 DNA is TGTGCCAGCAGCCCAGGTCGGAAGTACAATGAGCAGTTCTTC. Translated, it gives CASSPGRKYNEQFF. Drawing the rest from reference TRBV9 and TRBJ2-1, the complete variable domain is DSGVTQTPKHLITATGQRVTLRCSPRSGDLSVYWYQQSLDQGLQFLIQYYNGEERAKGNILERFSAQQFPDLHSELNLSSLELGDSALYFCASSPGRKYNEQFFGPGTRLTVL.

The chain combines TRBV5-4 with TRBJ2-5, with 9 bases aligning to TRBD2. The CDR3 covers 16 residues. The V and J ends lost 0 bases and 6 bases, in that order; junction bases with no gene match: 9. Germline values: CDR1 SGHNT, CDR2 YYREEE (reference sequence). The chain's CDR3 is CASSLGSGRTGQTQYF. The CDR3, as DNA: TGTGCCAGCAGCTTGGGTAGCGGGAGAACAGGGCAGACCCAGTACTTC.

This clonotype is judged medium-sized. The rearrangement joins TRBV14 to TRBJ2-3; 7 bases align to TRBD2. Germline V gene data show CDR1 as SGHDN and CDR2 as FVKESK. Trimming at V came to 0 bases and at J to 6 bases, leaving 12 bases not matched to a gene. This CDR3 spans 17 amino acids. The CDR3 coding sequence is TGTGCCAGCAGCCAAGATTACGGGCTAGCCGGGGGGGATACGCAGTATTTT. Protein sequence: CASSQDYGLAGGDTQYF.

This clonotype was counted many times. The rearrangement joins TRBV11-2 to TRBJ2-3, with unresolved D. This CDR3 has 17 amino acids. V was trimmed by 0 bases and J by 0 bases, leaving 13 bases between them. Per germline, CDR1 SGHAT and CDR2 FQNNGV. This CDR3 is CASSLDPVGGSTDTQYF. The DNA of the CDR3 is TGTGCCAGCAGCTTAGATCCAGTGGGCGGTAGCACAGATACGCAGTATTTT.

This clonotype was seen many times. This sequence joins TRBV5-1 and TRBJ2-3; 9 bases agree with TRBD1. The CDR3 length is 18 residues. In germline, CDR1 is SGHRS, CDR2 YFSETQ. The ends lost 0 bases at V and 2 bases at J; junction bases unmatched: 10. CDR3 DNA: TGCGCCAGCAGCTTGGCAAGGGGACAGGGAGTGTTCACAGATACGCAGTATTTT. Encoded protein: CASSLARGQGVFTDTQYF.

This clonotype has just a few counts. The rearrangement links TRBV15 to TRBJ1-2; no firm D call. Germline V lookup: CDR1 LNHNV, CDR2 YYDKDF (reference sequence). There are 15 residues in the CDR3. V lost 3 bases and J lost 0, with 11 bases in between. The CDR3 protein is CATSRSGQANYGYTF. DNA of the CDR3: TGTGCCACCAGCAGGTCCGGGCAGGCTAACTATGGCTACACCTTC.

Comments on this clonotype: A read error may explain this, as a much larger clone is one base away. The V call is TRBV7-9, the J call TRBJ2-1; maybe TRBD1 (6 bases). The CDR3 has 14 amino acids. Per germline, CDR1 SEHNR and CDR2 FQNEAQ (reference sequence). The CDR3: CASSLGTAYNQQFF. Here the CDR3 DNA reads TGTGCCAGCAGCTTAGGGACAGCCTACAATCAGCAGTTCTTC.

About this clonotype itself: Being one base from a much bigger clone, this may be a read error. The V call is TRBV12-3 or TRBV12-4, the J call TRBJ2-2; 9 bases are a match to TRBD1. The CDR3 runs 15 residues. Trimming at V came to 7 bases and at J to 4 bases, leaving 7 bases not matched to a gene. In DNA, the CDR3 is TGTGCCAGCACTCCCCGGACAGGGGCCACCGGGGAGCTGTTTTTT. As protein: CASTPRTGATGELFF.

V is TRBV28 and J is TRBJ2-7; 10 bases match TRBD1. V gave up 2 bases and J gave up 3 bases; unmatched junction bases: 4. The CDR3 runs 15 residues. Per the germline V gene, CDR1 is MDHEN and CDR2 is SYDVKM. The CDR3 reads CASSLKTGGHYEQYF. In nucleotides, the CDR3 is TGTGCCAGCAGTTTAAAGACAGGGGGCCACTACGAGCAGTACTTC. Together with reference TRBV28 and TRBJ2-7, the CDR3 gives the full variable domain: DVKVTQSSRYLVKRTGEKVFLECVQDMDHENMFWYRQDPGLGLRLIYFSYDVKMKEKGDIPEGYSVSREKKERFSLILESASTNQTSMYLCASSLKTGGHYEQYFGPGTRLTVT.

This clonotype was detected ten times or more. For the CDR3, the DNA is TGCAGTGTACACCGAGGGGCGAAGGAGCAGTTCTTC. Amino acids: CSVHRGAKEQFF. The chain uses TRBV20-1 and TRBJ2-1; either TRBD1 or TRBD2 may fit D (5 bases each). The CDR3 is made up of 12 amino acids. From germline, CDR1 is DFQATT and CDR2 SNEGSKA (reference sequence). The V gene lost 7 bases and the J gene lost 10 bases, with 17 bases spanning the gap.

On this clonotype: One base away lies a much larger clone, so this may be a sequencing read error. The chain carries TRBV20-1 and TRBJ2-1; D possibly matches TRBD1 or TRBD2 (5 bases each). The V gene's germline CDR1 is DFQATT and CDR2 SNEGSKA (reference sequence). CDR3 length equals 14 residues. The CDR3 bases are TGCAGTGCTACGGGACGCTACTCCTGCAATGAGCAGTTCTTC. Amino acid sequence: CSATGRYSCNEQFF.